The sequence of this T cell receptor (beta chain) was determined in a study of CD8 T cells in Susac syndrome. The CDR3 extends over 15 amino acids. V trimming: 4 bases; J trimming: 10 bases; junction bases outside the gene matches: 13. Germline V lookup: CDR1 MDHEN, CDR2 SYDVKM. High-throughput TCR beta sequencing covered peripheral CD8+ and CD4+ T cells. Random hexamers were used to reverse transcribe an amount of roughly 0.45 to 1 ug RNA. The CDR3 of TCR beta was amplified by immunoSEQ multiplex PCR across 54 Vbeta and 13 Jbeta. From the immunoSEQ multiplex PCR reads, TCRdb called clonotypes with MiXCR, one entry per CDR3 protein. Altogether around 130,000 distinct CDR3 sequences are present, around 96% being singletons, with the ten largest covering approximately 0.11%.

The specimen was CD4+ T cells from PBMCs. The chain links TRBV28 to TRBJ1-1; 9 bases agree with TRBD1. This TCR derives from a human donor with multiple sclerosis. CDR3 in DNA: TGTGCCAGCAGTTCCGTCCCGGGACAGGGCCCGGGAGCTTTCTTT. This sequence encodes CASSSVPGQGPGAFF.